This T cell receptor (beta chain) was sequenced in a study of blood T cell repertoires in COVID-19. Study in general: Nucleic acid was either cDNA or gDNA, and it came from T cells, B-cell-depleted T cells, or PBMCs.

V trimming: 4 bases; J trimming: 3 bases; junction bases outside the gene matches: 3. Per the germline V gene, CDR1 is LGHDT and CDR2 is YNNKEL (reference sequence). CDR3 length: 13 amino acids. Authors' analysis steps: Counts of nucleated cells, estimated from reference gene primer amplification, were obtained. Some clones are missing from TCRdb's copy, which holds only in-frame ones; the method was immunoSEQ multiplex PCR. For V, J and clone size, that table is used; D and trimming come from the DNA. Of some 30,000 clones in the sample, 84% are singletons; the top ten hold about an eighth. This clone was counted between two and nine times.

This TCR came from a human donor in a cohort sampled during active COVID-19. The source material was peripheral blood. The rearrangement joins TRBV3-1 (or the pseudogene TRBV3-2) to TRBJ2-7; the match to TRBD1 covers 7 bases. The CDR3 coding sequence is TGTGCCAGCAGCCTGGGACAGATCTACGAGCAGTACTTC. It codes for CASSLGQIYEQYF.